A selection of T cell receptor beta chains follows, all from one sample in a study of shared clonotypes between healthy human individuals. Sequenced by immunoSEQ multiplex PCR; TCRdb stores in-frame clones only, minus some. In the table there are about 2 million clones, roughly 94% of which are singletons. Input material: naive CD8+ T cells sorted from blood. These TCRs come from a man younger than 35 in good health. CDR3s include the opening cysteine and the closing phenylalanine or tryptophan. The D gene is left open where the match is weak. Where a row states a size, it is once, few, many or the class of an expanded clone; other rows omit it.

clone size | J gene | D gene | V gene | CDR3 DNA | CDR3 protein
once | TRBJ2-7 | TRBD2 | TRBV2 | TGTGCCAGCAGTGAACCCTCAGCGGGGGAACGCTACGAGCAGTACTTC | CASSEPSAGERYEQYF
. | TRBJ2-7 | . | TRBV19 | TGTGCCAGTAGTATGATCTTGGCCCCCTACGAGCAGTACTTC | CASSMILAPYEQYF
. | TRBJ2-7 | TRBD2 | TRBV2 | TGTGCCAGCGGTGCGGGAGGGCCGTTCGAGCAGTACTTC | CASGAGGPFEQYF
once | TRBJ2-3 | . | TRBV11-3 | TGTGCCAGCAGCAACCCCGGACAGTCAGATACGCAGTATTTT | CASSNPGQSDTQYF
. | TRBJ1-1 | . | TRBV27 | TGTGCCAGCAGTCCCACGGACCCGGAGTACACTGAAGCTTTCTTT | CASSPTDPEYTEAFF
. | TRBJ2-1 | . | TRBV10-1 | TGCGCCAGCAGTGCCACGGTGGACAGTAGCTCCTACAATGAGCAGTTCTTC | CASSATVDSSSYNEQFF
once | TRBJ2-7 | . | TRBV6-1 | TGTGCCAGCAGTGAATTAGGACAGCCCTACGAGCAGTACTTC | CASSELGQPYEQYF
. | TRBJ2-5 | TRBD2 | TRBV30 | TGTGCCTGGAAGATCAAGGGCGGGGGAGAGACCCAGTACTTC | CAWKIKGGGETQYF
. | TRBJ2-7 | . | TRBV9 | TGTGCCAGCAGCGCAGGAGGGGGGTCCATGCAGTACTTC | CASSAGGGSMQYF
. | TRBJ2-7 | . | TRBV11-2 | TGTGCCAGCAGCTTAGGGTTCGGGGACTACGAGCAGTACTTC | CASSLGFGDYEQYF
. | TRBJ2-1 | . | TRBV29-1 | TGCAGCGTTGGTCCGGCCGGGCCCTGGGGGGATGAGCAGTTCTTC | CSVGPAGPWGDEQFF
. | TRBJ2-2 | TRBD2 | TRBV2 | TGTGCCAGCAGTGAAGCGGCACTAGCGGGGGCCGGCGGGGAGCTGTTTTTT | CASSEAALAGAGGELFF
. | TRBJ1-1 | . | TRBV4-1 | TGCGCCAGCAGCCAAGCGCAAGGAGGCACTGAAGCTTTCTTT | CASSQAQGGTEAFF
once | TRBJ2-3 | TRBD2 | TRBV9 | TGTGCCAGCAGCGTTGGGACTAGCTACTCAGATACGCAGTATTTT | CASSVGTSYSDTQYF
. | TRBJ2-2 | TRBD2 | TRBV15 | TGTGCCACTGACTGGGGGCGGGAGGGCCCCACCGGGGAGCTGTTTTTT | CATDWGREGPTGELFF
. | TRBJ2-7 | . | TRBV28 | TGTGCCAGCACCCTCCATGGGGGTACCTACGAGCAGTACTTC | CASTLHGGTYEQYF
. | TRBJ2-7 | TRBD1 | TRBV5-1 | TGCGCCAGCAGCTTGGACGGACAGGGCGCCTACGAGCAGTACTTC | CASSLDGQGAYEQYF
. | TRBJ2-2 | . | TRBV29-1 | TGCAGCCTCGGACAGAGAAACACCGGGGAGCTGTTTTTT | CSLGQRNTGELFF
few | TRBJ2-7 | . | TRBV25-1 | TGTGCCAGCAGTGAATCCGGGAGCTCCTACGAGCAGTACTTC | CASSESGSSYEQYF
. | TRBJ2-2 | . | TRBV5-1 | TGCGCCAGCAGCTTTGAACCCCAGGGGACCGGGGAGCTGTTTTTT | CASSFEPQGTGELFF
. | TRBJ2-1 | . | TRBV28 | TGTGCCAGCAGTTTAGAGGGGCCAGTATCCTACAATGAGCAGTTCTTC | CASSLEGPVSYNEQFF
. | TRBJ2-3 | . | TRBV5-1 | TGCGCCAGCAGCTTGGAGACACCTAGCACAGATACGCAGTATTTT | CASSLETPSTDTQYF
. | TRBJ1-3 | . | TRBV9 | TGTGCCAGCAGCGAGGCATGGGAGACAAAGGGAAACACCATATATTTT | CASSEAWETKGNTIYF
. | TRBJ2-7 | TRBD1 | TRBV7-9 | TGTGCCAGCAGCCCTCTCAGGACAGGGGTAAACGAGCAGTACTTC | CASSPLRTGVNEQYF
. | TRBJ2-5 | TRBD2 | TRBV2 | TGTGCCAGCAGTGAACCGGGGGGGCGAGAGACCCAGTACTTC | CASSEPGGRETQYF
. | TRBJ2-7 | . | TRBV6-5 | TGTGCCAGCAGTTACTCTGGCAAGGACGAGCAGTACTTC | CASSYSGKDEQYF
. | TRBJ2-2 | . | TRBV5-6 | TGTGCCAGCAGCTTGAAGGGGGACACCGGGGAGCTGTTTTTT | CASSLKGDTGELFF
. | TRBJ2-1 | . | TRBV30 | TGTGCCTGGAGTTCCGACTCCCAGGAGCAGTTCTTC | CAWSSDSQEQFF
. | TRBJ1-4 | TRBD1 | TRBV15 | TGTGCCACCAGAACAGGGGCTAATGAAAAACTGTTTTTT | CATRTGANEKLFF
. | TRBJ2-1 | . | TRBV7-9 | TGTGCCAGCAGCTTAGCCCAGCGGAATGAGCAGTTCTTC | CASSLAQRNEQFF